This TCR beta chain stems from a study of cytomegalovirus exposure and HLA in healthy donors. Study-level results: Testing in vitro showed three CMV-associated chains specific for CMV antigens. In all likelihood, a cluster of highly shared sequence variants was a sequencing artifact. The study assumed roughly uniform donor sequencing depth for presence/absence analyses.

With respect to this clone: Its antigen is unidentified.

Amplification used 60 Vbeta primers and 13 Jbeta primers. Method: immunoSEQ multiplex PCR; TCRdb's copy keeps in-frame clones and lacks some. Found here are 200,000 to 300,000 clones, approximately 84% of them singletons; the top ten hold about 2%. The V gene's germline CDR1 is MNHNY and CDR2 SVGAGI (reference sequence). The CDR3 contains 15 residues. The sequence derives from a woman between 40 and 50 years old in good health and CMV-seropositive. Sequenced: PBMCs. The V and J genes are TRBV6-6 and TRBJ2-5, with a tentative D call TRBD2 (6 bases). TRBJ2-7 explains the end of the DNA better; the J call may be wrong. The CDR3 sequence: CASSYSERGSYEQYF. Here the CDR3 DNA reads TGTGCCAGCAGTTACTCGGAACGGGGGAGCTACGAGCAGTACTTC.